A single sample gave rise to the 8 T cell receptor beta chains below, sequenced in a study of cytomegalovirus exposure and HLA in healthy donors. Sequencing used immunoSEQ multiplex PCR; TCRdb keeps in-frame clones, though not all of them. This sample carries some 340,000 clones, approximately 86% of them seen once, and the ten largest clones take about 1.2%. Sequencing used PBMCs. Every receptor here comes from a woman in her twenties or thirties in good health and CMV-seropositive.

The chain recombines TRBV28 with TRBJ2-2; 13 positions agree with TRBD2. Germline V CDR1 and CDR2: MDHEN, SYDVKM. Trimming cost V 6 bases and J 6 bases; bases outside gene matches: 10. The CDR3 extends over 17 amino acids. CDR3 sequence: CASSYTRTSGSAGELFF. In DNA, the CDR3 is TGTGCCAGCAGCTATACACGGACTAGCGGGAGTGCCGGGGAGCTGTTTTTT. Filled out from reference TRBV28 and TRBJ2-2, the complete variable domain reads DVKVTQSSRYLVKRTGEKVFLECVQDMDHENMFWYRQDPGLGLRLIYFSYDVKMKEKGDIPEGYSVSREKKERFSLILESASTNQTSMYLCASSYTRTSGSAGELFFGEGSRLTVL.

This chain links TRBV2 with TRBJ1-5; D ambiguous. The CDR3 contains 16 residues. V gave up 6 bases and J gave up 2 bases, with 17 bases separating them. Germline V CDR1 and CDR2: SNHLY, FYNNEI. In DNA, the CDR3 is TGTGCCAGCAGCCAGCTAGTTGGGAAAGGCAATCAGCCCCAGCATTTT. As protein: CASSQLVGKGNQPQHF. Full variable domain (remainder filled in from reference TRBV2 and TRBJ1-5): EPEVTQTPSHQVTQMGQEVILRCVPISNHLYFYWYRQILGQKVEFLVSFYNNEISEKSEIFDDQFSVERPDGSNFTLKIRSTKLEDSAMYFCASSQLVGKGNQPQHFGDGTRLSIL.

This chain joins TRBV11-2 and TRBJ2-5, with D possibly matching TRBD2 (5 bases). Per the germline V gene, CDR1 is SGHAT and CDR2 is FQNNGV. There are 13 residues in the CDR3. V was cut by 3 bases and J by 5 bases, with 10 bases left in between. CDR3 nucleotide sequence: TGTGCCAGCAGCTTTGTGCGCGGGGAGACCCAGTACTTC. Translating it yields CASSFVRGETQYF.

This sequence joins TRBV7-8 and TRBJ1-1, with TRBD1 as a possible D gene (5 bases). V was shortened by 3 bases and J by 6 bases, with 17 bases between the two germline ends. CDR1 and CDR2 (germline): SGHVS, FQNEAQ. The length of the CDR3 is 15 residues. The CDR3 coding sequence is TGTGCCAGCAGCTTCGGTCCGGGGGTAAAGGCTGAAGCTTTCTTT. This translates into CASSFGPGVKAEAFF.

This rearrangement joins TRBV9 to TRBJ1-2; the D gene is possibly TRBD1 (5 bases). The V gene lost 3 bases and the J gene lost 7 bases, with 13 bases spanning the gap. Germline lookup yields CDR1 SGDLS and CDR2 YYNGEE. This CDR3 has 13 amino acids. CDR3 protein: CASSGTGRSGYTF. The CDR3 DNA is TGTGCCAGCAGCGGAACAGGACGGAGTGGCTACACCTTC.

CDR3 loop: CASSLATGRWTEAFF. The CDR3 DNA is TGTGCCAGCAGCTTGGCTACAGGGAGGTGGACTGAAGCTTTCTTT. This chain uses TRBV5-6 with TRBJ1-1, with D possibly being TRBD1 (6 bases). Germline CDR1 SGHDT, CDR2 YYEEEE. The CDR3 contains 15 residues. Trimming removed 0 bases from V and 5 bases from J, with 14 bases in between. The variable domain in full, with the rest retrieved from reference TRBV5-6 and TRBJ1-1, is DAGVTQSPTHLIKTRGQQVTLRCSPKSGHDTVSWYQQALGQGPQFIFQYYEEEERQRGNFPDRFSGHQFPNYSSELNVNALLLGDSALYLCASSLATGRWTEAFFGQGTRLTVV.

The rearrangement joins TRBV14 to TRBJ2-1, with 11 bases identical to TRBD1. Germline CDR1 SGHDN, CDR2 FVKESK. V trimming: 0 bases; J trimming: 4 bases; junction bases outside the gene matches: 2. This CDR3 spans 16 amino acids. In DNA form, the CDR3 reads TGTGCCAGCAGCCAAGAGGGGGACAGGGGGTACAATGAGCAGTTCTTC. Its translation: CASSQEGDRGYNEQFF.

This clone has just one count. V gene TRBV7-6 combines with J gene TRBJ2-7, with D possibly TRBD1 on 5 matching bases. The germline V gene encodes CDR1 SGHVS and CDR2 FNYEAQ. Deletions cut 3 bases from V and 2 bases from J, with 14 bases between. This CDR3 region has 15 residues. CDR3 protein: CASSFPPMTAYEQYF. Here the CDR3 DNA reads TGTGCCAGCAGCTTCCCGCCAATGACAGCCTACGAGCAGTACTTC.